Following are 21 T cell receptor beta chains from one sample sequenced in a study of blood T cell repertoires in COVID-19. The protocol was immunoSEQ multiplex PCR, while the TCRdb copy is restricted to in-frame clones and leaves out a portion. The repertoire consists of about 150,000 clones, with about 90% occurring once and the leading ten covering 0.5% to 0.6%. The specimen was peripheral blood. The source of these receptors is a man aged 45-65 years with acute or convalescent COVID-19.

The gene calls are TRBV5-1 and TRBJ1-6, with 7 bases lining up with TRBD1. With V trimmed by 4 bases and J by 6 bases, 7 bases remained unmatched. The germline V gene has CDR1 SGHRS and CDR2 YFSETQ. The CDR3 extends over 15 amino acids. CDR3 residues: CASSQQGRGNSPLHF. CDR3 nucleotides: TGCGCCAGCAGCCAACAGGGGCGAGGTAATTCACCCCTCCACTTT. The full variable domain, its missing parts supplied by reference TRBV5-1 and TRBJ1-6, is KAGVTQTPRYLIKTRGQQVTLSCSPISGHRSVSWYQQTPGQGLQFLFEYFSETQRNKGNFPGRFSGRQFSNSRSEMNVSTLELGDSALYLCASSQQGRGNSPLHFGNGTRLTVT.

V gene TRBV6-6 combines with J gene TRBJ2-3, with D perhaps TRBD2 (5 bases). In germline, CDR1 is MNHNY, CDR2 SVGAGI (reference sequence). Trimming pared 7 bases from V and 6 bases from J, leaving 23 bases between. The CDR3 has 16 residues. CDR3 amino acids: CASNTVAGWRTDTQYF. CDR3 bases: TGTGCCAGCAACACCGTTGCGGGTTGGAGAACCGATACGCAGTATTTT.

The J gene is TRBJ1-6, the V gene TRBV4-2; D is perhaps TRBD1 (6 bases). This CDR3 has 16 residues. CDR1 is LGHNA, CDR2 YNFKEQ, per germline. Trimming left V 0 bases short and J 4 bases short, with 10 bases between. The CDR3 bases are TGTGCCAGCAGCCAAGAGGCCCAGGGGTATAATTCACCCCTCCACTTT. Residues: CASSQEAQGYNSPLHF.

The rearrangement links TRBV10-2 to TRBJ1-5, with a tentative D call TRBD1 (5 bases). The V and J ends lost 2 bases and 3 bases respectively, with 11 bases between them. The CDR3 has 15 amino acids. Germline lookup yields CDR1 WSHSY and CDR2 SAAADI. The CDR3 sequence: CASSEGRGNNQPQHF. As DNA, the CDR3 is TGCGCCAGCAGTGAGGGGCGGGGCAACAATCAGCCCCAGCATTTT.

V usage is TRBV5-1 and J usage is TRBJ2-2; 7 bases are a match to TRBD1. With V trimmed by 4 bases and J by 1 base, 4 bases remained unmatched. The CDR3 runs 15 residues. Germline V gene lookup returns CDR1 SGHRS and CDR2 YFSETQ. The CDR3 protein is CASSQTGLNTGELFF. DNA for the CDR3: TGCGCCAGCAGCCAGACAGGGCTGAACACCGGGGAGCTGTTTTTT.

The chain recombines TRBV13 with TRBJ1-1; weak D call: TRBD1 (5 bases). Trimming took 1 base from V and 5 from J, leaving 14 bases between them. This CDR3 region has 15 residues. Germline loops: CDR1 PRHDT, CDR2 FYEKMQ (reference sequence). CDR3 sequence: CASSLVTGVETEAFF. The CDR3 DNA follows: TGTGCCAGCAGCTTAGTAACGGGGGTGGAGACTGAAGCTTTCTTT. Full variable domain (rest looked up from reference TRBV13 and TRBJ1-1): AAGVIQSPRHLIKEKRETATLKCYPIPRHDTVYWYQQGPGQDPQFLISFYEKMQSDKGSIPDRFSAQQFSDYHSELNMSSLELGDSALYFCASSLVTGVETEAFFGQGTRLTVV.

J is TRBJ1-6 and V is TRBV4-1, with D tentatively TRBD1 (5 bases). The CDR3 length is 13 residues. V was pared by 3 bases and J by 10 bases, with 10 bases between. Germline values: CDR1 MGHRA, CDR2 YSYEKL. CDR3: CASSQQGLSPLHF. In DNA, the CDR3 is TGCGCCAGCAGCCAGCAGGGACTGTCACCCCTCCACTTT.

This chain uses TRBV10-1 with TRBJ2-3; maybe TRBD1 (6 bases). The CDR3 consists of 15 residues. CDR1 and CDR2 (germline): WNHNN, SYGVQD (reference sequence). Trimming took off 4 bases at V and 3 bases at J, with 14 bases between the two ends. This chain's CDR3 is CASSVTGFATDTQYF. The DNA for the CDR3 is TGCGCCAGCAGTGTTACAGGGTTTGCGACAGATACGCAGTATTTT.

This rearrangement joins TRBV11-2 to TRBJ2-3; D not certain. This CDR3 has 14 residues. The germline V and J ends were trimmed by 1 base and 2 bases, with 7 bases remaining between them. Per the germline V gene, CDR1 is SGHAT and CDR2 is FQNNGV. The CDR3 nucleotides read TGTGCCAGCAGCTTAGCTCTCCTCACAGATACGCAGTATTTT. This sequence encodes CASSLALLTDTQYF.

This chain links TRBV28 with TRBJ2-2, with TRBD2 as a possible D gene (5 bases). The CDR3 loop spans 16 amino acids. In germline, CDR1 is MDHEN, CDR2 SYDVKM. Trimming took 3 bases from V and 4 from J, leaving 15 bases between them. CDR3 nucleotide sequence: TGTGCCAGCAGTTTCTTGGTGGGAGAGTCCACCGGGGAGCTGTTTTTT. Translated: CASSFLVGESTGELFF.

The V call is TRBV6-5, the J call TRBJ1-2; 9 bases agree with TRBD1. Trimming at V came to 5 bases and at J to 4 bases, leaving 8 bases not matched to a gene. Germline V gene sequence: CDR1 MNHEY, CDR2 SVGAGI. The CDR3 loop spans 15 amino acids. This chain's CDR3 is CASSPNRGQGYGYTF. CDR3 bases: TGTGCCAGCAGTCCTAACAGGGGGCAGGGCTATGGCTACACCTTC.

The V and J genes are TRBV6-6 and TRBJ2-7; maybe TRBD1 (6 bases). The CDR3 length is 15 residues. From germline, CDR1 is MNHNY and CDR2 SVGAGI (reference sequence). Trimming cost V 6 bases and J 0 bases, with 15 bases left between them. CDR3 protein: CASRPGWDISYEQYF. CDR3 in DNA: TGTGCCAGCAGACCCGGGTGGGACATCTCCTACGAGCAGTACTTC.

The chain joins TRBV5-1 to TRBJ2-2; 9 bases align to TRBD2. The CDR3 covers 16 residues. In germline, CDR1 is SGHRS, CDR2 YFSETQ. Trimming cost V 2 bases and J 3 bases; bases outside gene matches: 5. For the CDR3, the DNA is TGCGCCAGCAGCTTTAGCGGGAGTTCGGACACCGGGGAGCTGTTTTTT. It is translated as CASSFSGSSDTGELFF.

The V and J genes are TRBV3-1 (or the pseudogene TRBV3-2) and TRBJ1-6; TRBD1 matches at 10 bases. V shed 3 bases, J shed 8 bases, and the junction held 4 bases outside the gene matches. CDR1 is LGHDT and CDR2 is YNNKEL in the germline V gene (reference sequence). This CDR3 has 15 amino acids. Written as DNA, the CDR3 is TGTGCCAGCAGCCAGCCCGGGACAGGGGATTCACCCCTCCACTTT. Translated, it gives CASSQPGTGDSPLHF.

The CDR3 DNA sequence: TGCGCCAGCAGTGAAGGTAGCGGGGGACCCTACGAGCAGTACTTC. This codes for CASSEGSGGPYEQYF. The chain employs TRBV10-1 and TRBJ2-7; 9 bases align to TRBD2. Germline CDR1 is WNHNN and CDR2 is SYGVQD (reference sequence). Trimming cost V 3 bases and J 2 bases; bases outside gene matches: 5. The CDR3 runs to 15 residues.

The CDR3 DNA reads as TGTGCCAGCAGCGTAGAGCCAGGGGTCTACGAGCAGTACTTC. It specifies CASSVEPGVYEQYF. This sequence joins TRBV9 and TRBJ2-7, with a weak D call TRBD1 (6 bases). Looked up from germline, CDR1 is SGDLS and CDR2 is YYNGEE. This CDR3 spans 14 amino acids. V was shortened by 0 bases and J by 3 bases, with 10 bases between the two germline ends. The full variable domain, in which reference TRBV9 and TRBJ2-7 provide the parts outside the CDR3, is DSGVTQTPKHLITATGQRVTLRCSPRSGDLSVYWYQQSLDQGLQFLIQYYNGEERAKGNILERFSAQQFPDLHSELNLSSLELGDSALYFCASSVEPGVYEQYFGPGTRLTVT.

V usage is TRBV13 and J usage is TRBJ2-1, with 7 nucleotides matching TRBD2. Trimming took 2 bases from V and 4 from J; bases not matched to a gene: 5. Germline CDR1 and CDR2: PRHDT and FYEKMQ (reference sequence). CDR3 length: 15 residues. The CDR3 coding sequence is TGTGCCAGCAGCTTATCGCCTAGCGGATACAATGAGCAGTTCTTC. Its translation: CASSLSPSGYNEQFF.

V gene TRBV7-2 combines with J gene TRBJ2-7, with unresolved D. The CDR3 is 15 amino acids. Trimming shortened V by 5 bases and J by 2 bases, and 16 bases separated the two germline ends. Germline V lookup: CDR1 SGHTA, CDR2 FQGNSA. The CDR3 reads CASSPAHSSAYEQYF. The CDR3 nucleotides are TGTGCCAGCAGCCCGGCCCATAGCTCGGCCTACGAGCAGTACTTC.

This clone was seen just once. The chain is built from TRBV6-5 and TRBJ1-5; no clear D gene. Trimming pared 5 bases from V and 7 bases from J, leaving 9 bases between. The germline gives CDR1 MNHEY, CDR2 SVGAGI. CDR3 length: 12 amino acids. CDR3 sequence reads: CASSQTRQPQHF. The CDR3 DNA reads as TGTGCCAGCAGTCAGACGAGGCAGCCCCAGCATTTT.

This rearrangement joins TRBV6-5 to TRBJ1-1; D is undetermined. Germline CDR1 reads MNHEY; CDR2 reads SVGAGI. This CDR3 is built from 15 residues. The germline V and J ends were trimmed by 2 bases and 4 bases, with 14 bases remaining between them. The CDR3 here is CASSYVGGGGTEAFF. The DNA of the CDR3 is TGTGCCAGCAGTTACGTGGGTGGCGGTGGCACTGAAGCTTTCTTT.

The rearrangement links TRBV7-2 to TRBJ1-1, with D perhaps TRBD1 (6 bases). Germline CDR1 is SGHTA and CDR2 is FQGNSA. V shed 5 bases and J shed 4 bases, with 17 bases lying between them. The CDR3 consists of 15 residues. DNA of the CDR3: TGTGCCAGCAGCCTGCTGGGGGGGGCGGGCACTGAAGCTTTCTTT. Its protein product is CASSLLGGAGTEAFF. The variable domain in full, with the rest retrieved from reference TRBV7-2 and TRBJ1-1, is GAGVSQSPSNKVTEKGKDVELRCDPISGHTALYWYRQSLGQGLEFLIYFQGNSAPDKSGLPSDRFSAERTGGSVSTLTIQRTQQEDSAVYLCASSLLGGAGTEAFFGQGTRLTVV.